The next 27 T cell receptor beta chains were all read from a single sample in a study of blood T cell repertoires in COVID-19. The data were produced by immunoSEQ multiplex PCR, yet TCRdb's version contains in-frame clones alone and is incomplete. The data hold 200,000 to 300,000 clones, with over 90% observed a single time. Sequencing was done on a sample of peripheral blood. All receptors come from a young man with COVID-19, enrolled during active disease.

The chain is built from TRBV7-9 and TRBJ2-7; perhaps TRBD2 as D (6 bases). V lost 4 bases and J 0 bases, leaving 13 bases between the germline ends. The CDR3 has 15 residues. The V gene's germline CDR1 is SEHNR and CDR2 FQNEAQ (reference sequence). CDR3 DNA: TGTGCCAGCAGCTCGACTAGGATATCCTCCTACGAGCAGTACTTC. As protein: CASSSTRISSYEQYF.

The V and J genes are TRBV5-5 and TRBJ2-3, with TRBD2 as a possible D gene (5 bases). CDR1 and CDR2 from the germline V gene are SGHKS and YYEKEE (reference sequence). Trimming took off 0 bases at V and 0 bases at J, with 8 bases between the two ends. The CDR3 spans 15 residues. Here the CDR3 DNA reads TGTGCCAGCAGCTTGGGAGACTATAGCACAGATACGCAGTATTTT. Translated, it gives CASSLGDYSTDTQYF.

The chain joins TRBV10-3 to TRBJ1-2; 7 bases match TRBD1. The CDR3 is 15 residues long. V lost 5 bases and J lost 7; bases outside the gene matches: 13. Germline values: CDR1 ENHRY, CDR2 SYGVKD. The CDR3 DNA reads TGTGCCATCAGTCCATCGACAGGGTACTCTGGTGGCTACACCTTC. Translation: CAISPSTGYSGGYTF.

The chain joins TRBV19 to TRBJ2-2; tentative D call: TRBD2 (5 bases). The V gene lost 5 bases and the J gene lost 5 bases, with 15 bases spanning the gap. Per germline, CDR1 LNHDA and CDR2 SQIVND (reference sequence). This CDR3 contains 15 residues. The CDR3, as DNA: TGTGCCAGTAGTTCAGGCGGTCGAGGGACCGGGGAGCTGTTTTTT. Its protein is CASSSGGRGTGELFF. The entire variable domain, with the rest obtained from reference TRBV19 and TRBJ2-2, is as follows: DGGITQSPKYLFRKEGQNVTLSCEQNLNHDAMYWYRQDPGQGLRLIYYSQIVNDFQKGDIAEGYSVSREKKESFPLTVTSAQKNPTAFYLCASSSGGRGTGELFFGEGSRLTVL.

V usage is TRBV2 and J usage is TRBJ1-5; D not certain. The CDR3 extends over 12 amino acids. The germline V and J ends were trimmed by 6 bases and 4 bases, with 7 bases remaining between them. Germline CDR1 reads SNHLY; CDR2 reads FYNNEI. The CDR3 DNA is TGTGCCAGCAGCCTCACTAATCAGCCCCAGCATTTT. Amino acid sequence: CASSLTNQPQHF.

The CDR3 loop reads CASSIGVYNSPLHF. DNA of the CDR3: TGTGCCAGTAGTATCGGAGTTTATAATTCACCCCTCCACTTT. The chain couples TRBV19 to TRBJ1-6; D not certain. Looked up from germline, CDR1 is LNHDA and CDR2 is SQIVND (reference sequence). CDR3 length: 14 amino acids. V gave up 3 bases and J gave up 4 bases, with 7 bases separating them.

V and J are TRBV24-1 and TRBJ2-2; the D is unclear. Germline V gene sequence: CDR1 KGHDR, CDR2 SFDVKD. The V end lost 0 bases, the J end lost 6 bases, and 4 bases lay between the germline ends. This CDR3 has 13 residues. CDR3 residues: CATSDLGAGELFF. In DNA form, the CDR3 reads TGTGCCACCAGTGATTTGGGAGCCGGGGAGCTGTTTTTT.

The genes are TRBV18 and TRBJ2-5; D gene uncertain. V was cut by 3 bases and J by 5 bases, with 13 bases left in between. In germline, CDR1 is KGHSH, CDR2 LQKENI. There are 14 residues in the CDR3. The CDR3 coding sequence is TGTGCCAGCTCACCTCTAGACCTCACGGAGACCCAGTACTTC. It codes for CASSPLDLTETQYF.

The rearrangement uses TRBV5-1 and TRBJ2-7; D gene ambiguous. This CDR3 spans 14 amino acids. Trimming cost V 1 base and J 6 bases, with 14 bases left between them. Germline CDR1 is SGHRS and CDR2 is YFSETQ. CDR3 protein: CASSLRWAVAEQYF. In DNA form, the CDR3 reads TGCGCCAGCAGCTTGAGGTGGGCCGTGGCCGAGCAGTACTTC.

The rearrangement uses TRBV27 and TRBJ1-1; 7 nucleotides line up with TRBD1. The V and J ends lost 6 bases and 1 base, in that order; junction bases with no gene match: 5. There are 14 residues in the CDR3. CDR1 MNHEY and CDR2 SMNVEV come from the germline V gene (reference sequence). CDR3 loop: CASRLTGQNTEAFF. The CDR3 DNA follows: TGTGCCAGCAGATTGACAGGGCAGAACACTGAAGCTTTCTTT.

The chain is built from TRBV2 and TRBJ2-1, with 15 bases fitting TRBD2. V was clipped by 7 bases and J by 6 bases; unmatched bases: 4. Germline CDR1 SNHLY, CDR2 FYNNEI. The CDR3 totals 15 residues. The CDR3 sequence is CASKRTSGGGNEQFF. CDR3 bases: TGTGCCAGCAAGAGGACTAGCGGGGGGGGCAATGAGCAGTTCTTC.

The chain recombines TRBV5-5 with TRBJ1-5, with 8 bases aligning to TRBD1. V shed 2 bases and J 3 bases; nucleotides not matched to a gene: 7. This CDR3 contains 16 residues. Germline V gives CDR1 SGHKS, CDR2 YYEKEE (reference sequence). The CDR3: CASSFRQGATNQPQHF. Written as DNA, the CDR3 is TGTGCCAGCAGCTTTCGTCAGGGGGCGACCAATCAGCCCCAGCATTTT. Based on the CDR3 plus reference TRBV5-5 and TRBJ1-5, the full variable domain is DAGVTQSPTHLIKTRGQQVTLRCSPISGHKSVSWYQQVLGQGPQFIFQYYEKEERGRGNFPDRFSARQFPNYSSELNVNALLLGDSALYLCASSFRQGATNQPQHFGDGTRLSIL.

The chain is built from TRBV4-1 and TRBJ2-4; D is ambiguous. V was pared by 0 bases and J by 10 bases, with 16 bases between. The V gene's germline CDR1 is MGHRA and CDR2 YSYEKL. CDR3 length: 15 residues. CDR3 protein: CASSQDPSLGSIQYF. The CDR3 coding sequence is TGCGCCAGCAGCCAAGATCCGAGTCTCGGTTCGATTCAGTACTTC.

This clone was counted between two and nine times. The rearrangement links TRBV5-4 to TRBJ2-1; 12 nucleotides agree with TRBD2. CDR1 is SGHNT, CDR2 YYREEE, per germline (reference sequence). This CDR3 is built from 15 residues. Trimming cost V 4 bases and J 7 bases; bases outside gene matches: 6. The CDR3 region has the DNA TGTGCCAGCAGCCCTAGCGGGGGGGCGAGGAATGAGCAGTTCTTC. Translating gives CASSPSGGARNEQFF.

The chain uses TRBV6-5 and TRBJ1-1; D is unresolved. This CDR3 is 12 amino acids long. Trimming took off 10 bases at V and 3 bases at J, with 12 bases between the two ends. CDR1 is MNHEY, CDR2 SVGAGI, per germline. The CDR3 reads CATRDKHTEAFF. CDR3 bases: TGTGCCACGAGAGACAAACACACTGAAGCTTTCTTT.

Here the CDR3 reads CAWYRETGELFF. DNA for the CDR3: TGTGCCTGGTACAGGGAAACCGGGGAGCTGTTTTTT. The chain employs TRBV30 and TRBJ2-2, with D maybe TRBD1 (6 bases). The CDR3 sequence is 12 residues long. Germline V CDR1 and CDR2: GTSNPN, SVGIG (reference sequence). V was shortened by 5 bases and J by 5 bases, with 9 bases between the two germline ends.

The chain joins TRBV24-1 to TRBJ2-2, with D possibly matching TRBD2 (6 bases). Germline V CDR1 and CDR2: KGHDR, SFDVKD. Trimming pared 6 bases from V and 3 bases from J, leaving 10 bases between. The CDR3 contains 14 residues. The CDR3: CATSSTSHTGELFF. For the CDR3, the DNA is TGTGCCACCAGTTCGACTAGTCACACCGGGGAGCTGTTTTTT.

The V gene is TRBV18, the J gene TRBJ2-1, with TRBD2 matching over 13 bases. Germline CDR1 KGHSH, CDR2 LQKENI. Trimming took 3 bases from V and 6 from J; bases not matched to a gene: 11. This CDR3 has 18 residues. The CDR3 DNA follows: TGTGCCAGCTCACCGACAGGGACTAGCGGGGTAAAACTCAATGAGCAGTTCTTC. Translated: CASSPTGTSGVKLNEQFF.

The chain has TRBV3-1 (or the pseudogene TRBV3-2) and TRBJ2-7, with 8 positions matching TRBD2. CDR1 and CDR2 from the germline V gene are LGHDT and YNNKEL (reference sequence). Unmatched junction bases numbered 8, after V lost 4 bases and J lost 0 bases. The CDR3 is made up of 16 amino acids. CDR3 DNA sequence: TGTGCCAGCAGCCTCAGTAGCGGGGCCAACTCCTACGAGCAGTACTTC. Translated, it gives CASSLSSGANSYEQYF.

The CDR3: CASSSWTGQETQYF. The CDR3 DNA is TGTGCCAGCAGCTCGTGGACTGGCCAAGAGACCCAGTACTTC. The rearrangement joins TRBV7-9 to TRBJ2-5, with D possibly matching TRBD2 (5 bases). Germline V gene data show CDR1 as SEHNR and CDR2 as FQNEAQ (reference sequence). This CDR3 is built from 14 residues. Trimming took off 4 bases at V and 1 base at J, with 10 bases between the two ends. Full variable domain (missing parts from reference TRBV7-9 and TRBJ2-5): DTGVSQNPRHKITKRGQNVTFRCDPISEHNRLYWYRQTLGQGPEFLTYFQNEAQLEKSRLLSDRFSAERPKGSFSTLEIQRTEQGDSAMYLCASSSWTGQETQYFGPGTRLLVL.

This clone was seen just once. The V call is TRBV7-9, the J call TRBJ1-3; D call uncertain. V was clipped by 3 bases and J by 0 bases, with 9 bases between them. Germline V gene data show CDR1 as SEHNR and CDR2 as FQNEAQ (reference sequence). The CDR3 runs to 15 residues. The CDR3 here is CASSFEELSGNTIYF. The CDR3 nucleotides are TGTGCCAGCAGCTTTGAGGAACTCTCTGGAAACACCATATATTTT.

V usage is TRBV5-6 and J usage is TRBJ2-7; 10 nucleotides match TRBD2. Germline lookup yields CDR1 SGHDT and CDR2 YYEEEE. Trimming took 9 bases from V and 2 from J; bases not matched to a gene: 5. This CDR3 is 13 amino acids long. The CDR3 loop is CATGSGGTYEQYF. CDR3 sequence (DNA): TGTGCCACGGGTAGCGGGGGGACCTACGAGCAGTACTTC.

The V call is TRBV20-1, the J call TRBJ1-4; D gene uncertain. The germline V and J ends were trimmed by 3 bases and 4 bases, with 15 bases remaining between them. Looked up from germline, CDR1 is DFQATT and CDR2 is SNEGSKA (reference sequence). The CDR3 is made up of 15 amino acids. The CDR3 region has the DNA TGCAGTGCTAGTGGGGAGGGCAGCGGTAATGAAAAACTGTTTTTT. Its translation: CSASGEGSGNEKLFF.

The chain couples TRBV4-1 to TRBJ1-2, with 8 bases identical to TRBD1. CDR1 and CDR2 from the germline V gene are MGHRA and YSYEKL. This CDR3 spans 17 amino acids. V lost 0 bases and J lost 3; bases outside the gene matches: 9. CDR3 sequence reads: CASSQEVRGLLDYGYTF. The CDR3 region has the DNA TGCGCCAGCAGCCAAGAAGTCAGGGGGCTGCTGGACTATGGCTACACCTTC.

This clone was detected a few times. J is TRBJ2-7 and V is TRBV10-2; 9 bases are shared with TRBD1. The CDR3 is made up of 13 amino acids. V lost 6 bases, J lost 3 bases, and 3 bases stayed unmatched. Germline CDR1 reads WSHSY; CDR2 reads SAAADI. DNA of the CDR3: TGCGCCAGCAGCACGGGACAGGGCTACGAGCAGTACTTC. As protein: CASSTGQGYEQYF.

This chain joins TRBV19 and TRBJ1-5, with D possibly matching TRBD1 (6 bases). V lost 5 bases to trimming and J lost 7 bases, with 12 bases between them. From germline, CDR1 is LNHDA and CDR2 SQIVND (reference sequence). This CDR3 has 13 amino acids. The CDR3 loop reads CASSPRGRQPQHF. CDR3 DNA: TGTGCCAGTAGTCCCAGGGGCAGGCAGCCCCAGCATTTT.

The chain joins TRBV4-2 to TRBJ1-6, with TRBD1 as a possible D gene (6 bases). CDR3 length: 16 residues. The germline gives CDR1 LGHNA, CDR2 YNFKEQ. V shed 0 bases and J shed 10 bases, with 16 bases lying between them. The CDR3 loop reads CASSQDTARGGSPLHF. CDR3 coding DNA: TGTGCCAGCAGCCAAGATACGGCCAGGGGTGGGTCACCCCTCCACTTT.